This T cell receptor (beta chain) was identified in a study of metastatic and nonmetastatic thyroid tumors. Study-wide background: Repertoire comparison spanned blood and tumor or nodule tissue of malignant and benign thyroid patients.

This clone counts as medium-sized (0.01 to 0.1%). Its cognate antigen is unknown. All patients were treatment-naive before thyroid surgery. TCRdb re-called the PCR reads with MiXCR. The table includes about 13,000 clones, 20% to 25% detected once. CDR3 length equals 15 residues. The germline V and J ends were trimmed by 0 bases and 8 bases, with 13 bases remaining between them. The germline V gene has CDR1 MNHEY and CDR2 SVGAGI. Study-wide results and caveats: Malignant tumors reportedly showed significantly higher TCR beta diversity than benign nodules in both blood and tumor.

This TCR came from a female donor with papillary thyroid cancer or a benign thyroid nodule (not recorded which). Some clones in this sample may be carry-over from other donors' samples. The rearrangement joins TRBV6-5 to TRBJ1-4; a possible D gene is TRBD1 (5 bases). Sequencing was done on a sample of blood. The CDR3 spells CASSYSQGNEEKLFF. The CDR3 DNA is TGTGCCAGCAGTTACTCGCAGGGAAATGAGGAAAAACTGTTTTTT.